These T cell receptor beta chains were read from a single sample in a study of regulatory T cells in long-lasting Graves disease. TCRdb processed the multiplex PCR reads anew with MiXCR; each CDR3 protein has one entry. The repertoire consists of about 420,000 distinct CDR3 sequences, with roughly 15% occurring once and the leading ten covering roughly 23%. The same specimen was also included in a second study, on T cells in Graves' hyperthyroidism and ophthalmopathy.

This material consisted of peripheral blood mononuclear cells (PBMCs), taken at new diagnosis, from a patient treated with antithyroid drugs. All receptors derive from a woman aged 18-29 years with Graves disease. CDR3s include the opening cysteine and the closing phenylalanine or tryptophan. D genes are given only for firm matches. Expanded clones get a size class; other rows say once, few or many, or leave the size out.

clone size: many; J gene: TRBJ2-3; D gene: .; V gene: TRBV4-3; CDR3 protein: CASSQQGGGFTDTQYF; CDR3 DNA: TGCGCCAGCAGCCAACAGGGGGGTGGGTTCACAGATACGCAGTATTTT
clone size: few; J gene: TRBJ2-1; D gene: .; V gene: TRBV28; CDR3 protein: CASRERSNEQFF; CDR3 DNA: TGTGCCAGTCGGGAGCGGTCCAATGAGCAGTTCTTC
clone size: .; J gene: TRBJ1-2; D gene: .; V gene: TRBV12-3/TRBV12-4; CDR3 protein: CASSGSLYGYTF; CDR3 DNA: TGTGCCAGCAGTGGCAGCCTTTATGGCTACACCTTC
clone size: .; J gene: TRBJ2-7; D gene: .; V gene: TRBV20-1; CDR3 protein: CSARDFVGYEQYF; CDR3 DNA: TGCAGTGCTAGAGATTTCGTGGGTTACGAGCAGTACTTC
clone size: .; J gene: TRBJ1-1; D gene: TRBD1; V gene: TRBV29-1; CDR3 protein: CSAPKTGSITEAFF; CDR3 DNA: TGCAGCGCTCCTAAGACAGGGAGTATCACTGAAGCTTTCTTT
clone size: many; J gene: TRBJ2-5; D gene: TRBD2; V gene: TRBV11-2; CDR3 protein: CASSGLAGERFRVKTQYF; CDR3 DNA: TGTGCCAGCAGCGGACTAGCGGGAGAAAGGTTCCGGGTGAAGACCCAGTACTTC
clone size: many; J gene: TRBJ2-3; D gene: .; V gene: TRBV6-2/TRBV6-3; CDR3 protein: CASSWDKTSTDTQYF; CDR3 DNA: TGTGCCAGCAGTTGGGACAAAACTAGCACAGATACGCAGTATTTT
clone size: many; J gene: TRBJ2-4; D gene: .; V gene: TRBV9; CDR3 protein: CASSPRTGRDIQYF; CDR3 DNA: TGTGCCAGCAGCCCCCGGACAGGGAGGGACATTCAGTACTTC
clone size: .; J gene: TRBJ2-1; D gene: .; V gene: TRBV6-2/TRBV6-3; CDR3 protein: CASSYKRLEQFF; CDR3 DNA: TGTGCCAGCAGTTACAAGAGATTGGAGCAGTTCTTC
clone size: .; J gene: TRBJ2-7; D gene: .; V gene: TRBV10-3; CDR3 protein: CATLQDASSYEQYF; CDR3 DNA: TGTGCCACCCTACAAGACGCGAGCTCCTACGAGCAGTACTTC
clone size: many; J gene: TRBJ1-1; D gene: .; V gene: TRBV11-3; CDR3 protein: CASSPAGTEAFF; CDR3 DNA: TGTGCCAGCAGCCCTGCCGGTACTGAAGCTTTCTTT
clone size: .; J gene: TRBJ2-1; D gene: TRBD2; V gene: TRBV19; CDR3 protein: CACGLAGDREQFF; CDR3 DNA: TGTGCCTGCGGACTAGCGGGAGACCGGGAGCAGTTCTTC
clone size: few; J gene: TRBJ1-2; D gene: .; V gene: TRBV10-2; CDR3 protein: CASLQGTNYGYTF; CDR3 DNA: TGCGCCAGTTTACAGGGAACGAACTATGGCTACACCTTC
clone size: many; J gene: TRBJ2-1; D gene: .; V gene: TRBV27; CDR3 protein: CASRRLGVSYNEQFF; CDR3 DNA: TGTGCCAGCAGACGTCTAGGCGTCTCCTACAATGAGCAGTTCTTC
clone size: many; J gene: TRBJ2-4; D gene: .; V gene: TRBV12-3/TRBV12-4; CDR3 protein: CASSYVGRAKNIQYF; CDR3 DNA: TGTGCCAGCAGTTACGTTGGGCGAGCCAAAAACATTCAGTACTTC
clone size: many; J gene: TRBJ1-5; D gene: .; V gene: TRBV28; CDR3 protein: CASTTQGFSNQPQHF; CDR3 DNA: TGTGCCAGCACCACACAGGGATTCAGCAATCAGCCCCAGCATTTT
clone size: many; J gene: TRBJ2-1; D gene: .; V gene: TRBV20-1; CDR3 protein: CSASPLRNEQFF; CDR3 DNA: TGCAGTGCTAGCCCCCTCAGGAATGAGCAGTTCTTC
clone size: .; J gene: TRBJ2-5; D gene: .; V gene: TRBV29-1; CDR3 protein: CSVGYGGRETQYF; CDR3 DNA: TGCAGCGTTGGGTATGGGGGCCGGGAGACCCAGTACTTC
clone size: many; J gene: TRBJ2-2; D gene: .; V gene: TRBV2; CDR3 protein: CASSLNRNTGELFF; CDR3 DNA: TGTGCCAGCAGTTTGAACCGGAACACCGGGGAGCTGTTTTTT
clone size: many; J gene: TRBJ2-1; D gene: .; V gene: TRBV28; CDR3 protein: CASNLPQRNEQFF; CDR3 DNA: TGTGCCAGCAACTTACCTCAGCGGAATGAGCAGTTCTTC
clone size: .; J gene: TRBJ2-5; D gene: .; V gene: TRBV7-9; CDR3 protein: CASSLGPVETQYF; CDR3 DNA: TGTGCCAGCAGCTTAGGACCCGTTGAGACCCAGTACTTC
clone size: .; J gene: TRBJ1-1; D gene: .; V gene: TRBV19; CDR3 protein: CASSSPGVTEAFF; CDR3 DNA: TGTGCCAGTAGTTCCCCCGGGGTTACTGAAGCTTTCTTT
clone size: many; J gene: TRBJ1-2; D gene: .; V gene: TRBV28; CDR3 protein: CASCDIVANYGYTF; CDR3 DNA: TGTGCCAGCTGCGATATAGTGGCTAACTATGGCTACACCTTC
clone size: many; J gene: TRBJ1-2; D gene: TRBD1; V gene: TRBV12-3/TRBV12-4; CDR3 protein: CASRPTGGIDGYTF; CDR3 DNA: TGTGCCAGCAGACCGACAGGGGGTATTGATGGCTACACCTTC
clone size: few; J gene: TRBJ2-7; D gene: TRBD2; V gene: TRBV30; CDR3 protein: CAWKRDLSSYEQYF; CDR3 DNA: TGTGCCTGGAAGCGGGACCTTAGCTCCTACGAGCAGTACTTC
clone size: many; J gene: TRBJ2-1; D gene: TRBD2; V gene: TRBV12-3/TRBV12-4; CDR3 protein: CASSFWLAGTGEQFF; CDR3 DNA: TGTGCCAGCAGTTTCTGGCTAGCGGGGACGGGGGAGCAGTTCTTC
clone size: few; J gene: TRBJ1-5; D gene: .; V gene: TRBV12-5; CDR3 protein: CASGLGRQPQHF; CDR3 DNA: TGTGCTAGTGGTTTGGGACGTCAGCCCCAGCATTTT
clone size: many; J gene: TRBJ2-3; D gene: .; V gene: TRBV7-9; CDR3 protein: CASSSNRDLGFPDTQYF; CDR3 DNA: TGTGCCAGCAGCAGTAACAGGGACCTGGGGTTCCCAGATACGCAGTATTTT
clone size: .; J gene: TRBJ2-5; D gene: .; V gene: TRBV28; CDR3 protein: CASSNSRLQETQYF; CDR3 DNA: TGTGCCAGCAGTAATTCTCGCCTCCAAGAGACCCAGTACTTC
clone size: many; J gene: TRBJ2-7; D gene: TRBD2; V gene: TRBV28; CDR3 protein: CASSWGLAGTTYEQYF; CDR3 DNA: TGTGCCAGCAGTTGGGGACTAGCGGGAACCACCTACGAGCAGTACTTC
clone size: many; J gene: TRBJ2-6; D gene: TRBD2; V gene: TRBV12-3/TRBV12-4; CDR3 protein: CASSLEKWMSGASGANVLTF; CDR3 DNA: TGTGCCAGCAGTTTAGAGAAATGGATGAGCGGGGCATCTGGGGCCAACGTCCTGACTTTC
clone size: many; J gene: TRBJ2-7; D gene: TRBD2; V gene: TRBV7-2; CDR3 protein: CASAERGLAGDSYEQYF; CDR3 DNA: TGTGCCAGCGCGGAACGAGGGCTAGCGGGAGATTCCTACGAGCAGTACTTC
clone size: many; J gene: TRBJ2-3; D gene: .; V gene: TRBV20-1; CDR3 protein: CSARDYQVHTDTQYF; CDR3 DNA: TGCAGTGCTAGAGACTATCAGGTTCACACAGATACGCAGTATTTT
clone size: many; J gene: TRBJ2-5; D gene: .; V gene: TRBV29-1; CDR3 protein: CSVEGRAAETQYF; CDR3 DNA: TGCAGCGTTGAAGGCAGGGCGGCGGAGACCCAGTACTTC
clone size: few; J gene: TRBJ2-1; D gene: TRBD1; V gene: TRBV9; CDR3 protein: CASSEAPRDRGLGEQFF; CDR3 DNA: TGTGCCAGCAGCGAGGCCCCCCGGGACAGGGGGCTCGGTGAGCAGTTCTTC
clone size: many; J gene: TRBJ2-1; D gene: TRBD2; V gene: TRBV6-1; CDR3 protein: CASSEPVAGGLNEQFF; CDR3 DNA: TGTGCCAGCAGTGAACCCGTGGCGGGAGGCCTCAATGAGCAGTTCTTC
clone size: many; J gene: TRBJ1-2; D gene: TRBD1; V gene: TRBV24-1; CDR3 protein: CATSDWDRGGGYTF; CDR3 DNA: TGTGCCACCAGTGATTGGGACAGGGGTGGTGGCTACACCTTC
clone size: few; J gene: TRBJ1-3; D gene: .; V gene: TRBV6-1; CDR3 protein: CASKGTASGNTIYF; CDR3 DNA: TGTGCCAGCAAGGGGACGGCCTCTGGAAACACCATATATTTT
clone size: many; J gene: TRBJ1-2; D gene: .; V gene: TRBV2; CDR3 protein: CASSEAGGSYGYTF; CDR3 DNA: TGTGCCAGCAGTGAAGCTGGAGGGTCCTATGGCTACACCTTC
clone size: many; J gene: TRBJ2-7; D gene: TRBD2; V gene: TRBV12-3/TRBV12-4; CDR3 protein: CASSQGGLANNEQYF; CDR3 DNA: TGTGCCAGCAGTCAGGGTGGACTAGCGAACAACGAGCAGTACTTC
clone size: .; J gene: TRBJ1-2; D gene: .; V gene: TRBV3-1; CDR3 protein: CASSQEGSGSYGYTF; CDR3 DNA: TGTGCCAGCAGCCAAGAAGGTTCCGGGAGCTATGGCTACACCTTC
clone size: many; J gene: TRBJ2-7; D gene: .; V gene: TRBV6-2/TRBV6-3; CDR3 protein: CASSFLSRGGEQYF; CDR3 DNA: TGTGCCAGCAGCTTCCTAAGCAGGGGAGGCGAGCAGTACTTC
clone size: .; J gene: TRBJ2-3; D gene: .; V gene: TRBV5-1; CDR3 protein: CASLAGSSTDTQYF; CDR3 DNA: TGCGCCAGCCTCGCCGGATCTAGCACAGATACGCAGTATTTT
clone size: many; J gene: TRBJ2-5; D gene: .; V gene: TRBV14; CDR3 protein: CASSQEFKGRGTQYF; CDR3 DNA: TGTGCCAGCAGCCAAGAATTCAAGGGTCGGGGGACCCAGTACTTC
clone size: .; J gene: TRBJ1-2; D gene: TRBD1; V gene: TRBV15; CDR3 protein: CATSREQGAYGYTF; CDR3 DNA: TGTGCCACCAGCAGAGAACAGGGGGCCTATGGCTACACCTTC